The rows below give T cell receptor beta chains drawn from one sample of a study of blood T cell repertoires in COVID-19. Measured with immunoSEQ multiplex PCR; TCRdb has only the in-frame clones, and not every one. The table records roughly 130,000 clones, 84% of them present only once. The sequencing input was peripheral blood. The receptors stem from an older woman with acute or convalescent COVID-19. CDR3s include the opening cysteine and the closing phenylalanine or tryptophan. D genes are given only for firm matches. A clone size is listed for some rows: how often the clone was seen (once, few, many), or a class if it is expanded.

D gene | J gene | V gene | clone size | CDR3 protein | CDR3 DNA
TRBD1 | TRBJ2-7 | TRBV19 | NA | CASSIPGTGAYEQYF | TGTGCCAGTAGTATCCCCGGGACAGGAGCCTACGAGCAGTACTTC
NA | TRBJ2-6 | TRBV7-9 | NA | CASSFRLTGSGANVLTF | TGTGCCAGCAGCTTCCGTCTCACAGGCTCTGGGGCCAACGTCCTGACTTTC
TRBD1 | TRBJ2-5 | TRBV24-1 | NA | CAFWTDRGEETQYF | TGTGCATTCTGGACCGACAGGGGAGAAGAGACCCAGTACTTC
NA | TRBJ1-1 | TRBV5-1 | NA | CASSPRGRTEAFF | TGCGCCAGCAGCCCGAGGGGGAGAACTGAAGCTTTCTTT
NA | TRBJ1-4 | TRBV6-1 | NA | CASSDIREEEEKLFF | TGTGCCAGCAGTGATATCAGGGAAGAGGAAGAAAAACTGTTTTTT
NA | TRBJ1-2 | TRBV5-5 | NA | CASSPGSFGYTF | TGTGCCAGCAGCCCGGGTTCTTTCGGCTACACCTTC
TRBD1 | TRBJ1-2 | TRBV19 | NA | CASIPGQGLSGYTF | TGTGCCAGTATACCGGGACAGGGACTGTCTGGCTACACCTTC
NA | TRBJ2-2 | TRBV5-6 | NA | CASSLGILVLGTGELFF | TGTGCCAGCAGCTTGGGGATACTAGTACTGGGCACCGGGGAGCTGTTTTTT
NA | TRBJ1-2 | TRBV6-5 | NA | CASSPDQLNGYTF | TGTGCCAGCAGTCCCGATCAACTAAATGGCTACACCTTC
TRBD1 | TRBJ1-3 | TRBV3-1/TRBV3-2 | NA | CASSQVPGGPDTIYF | TGTGCCAGCAGCCAAGTCCCAGGGGGCCCCGACACCATATATTTT
TRBD1 | TRBJ1-5 | TRBV6-2/TRBV6-3 | NA | CASGRTGGQPQHF | TGTGCCAGCGGCCGGACAGGGGGCCAGCCCCAGCATTTT
TRBD2 | TRBJ2-2 | TRBV7-3 | NA | CASSPQTSGGSGTGELFF | TGTGCCAGCAGCCCACAGACTAGCGGGGGGTCGGGCACCGGGGAGCTGTTTTTT
NA | TRBJ2-5 | TRBV7-9 | NA | CASSWGVGEETQYF | TGTGCCAGCAGCTGGGGGGTTGGGGAAGAGACCCAGTACTTC
NA | TRBJ1-2 | TRBV5-5 | NA | CASSAVGGGYTF | TGTGCCAGCAGCGCGGTCGGGGGAGGCTACACCTTC
NA | TRBJ2-4 | TRBV5-6 | few | CASSLHSAKNIQYF | TGTGCCAGCAGCTTGCACTCAGCCAAAAACATTCAGTACTTC
NA | TRBJ1-3 | TRBV11-2 | few | CASSLLQGPLSGNTIYF | TGTGCCAGCAGCTTACTCCAGGGCCCTCTCTCTGGAAACACCATATATTTT